These T cell receptor beta chains were read from a single sample in a study of OX40 agonist ivuxolimab in advanced cancers. Clones were read by immunoSEQ multiplex PCR, and TCRdb kept only the in-frame ones, dropping some. The sample contains 50,000 or so clones, roughly 90% of which appear only once. Sequencing used CD4+ or CD8+ T cells sorted from blood, obtained in a trial of the OX40 agonist ivuxolimab. These receptors were collected from an adult with an advanced solid tumor such as melanoma, head and neck, liver or kidney cancer. Each CDR3 is given with its conserved first and last residue. Fields, in order: CDR3 protein, CDR3 DNA, CDR3 length, clone size, J gene, V gene, D gene. The D gene is left open where the match is weak. Size is omitted from some rows. Given values are once, few, many or a class for expanded clones.

CDR3aa: CASSLAYQGAITGELFF; CDR3nt: TGCGCCAGCAGCTTGGCCTACCAGGGGGCTATCACCGGGGAGCTGTTTTTT; len: 17; abundance: .; j_gene: TRBJ2-2; v_gene: TRBV5-1; d_gene: TRBD1
CDR3aa: CASSSKREGLEQYF; CDR3nt: TGTGCCAGCAGTTCAAAGCGGGAGGGCCTCGAGCAGTACTTC; len: 14; abundance: .; j_gene: TRBJ2-7; v_gene: TRBV27; d_gene: TRBD2
CDR3aa: CASSTGQATEAFF; CDR3nt: TGTGCCAGCAGTACCGGACAGGCCACTGAAGCTTTCTTT; len: 13; abundance: once; j_gene: TRBJ1-1; v_gene: TRBV6-5; d_gene: TRBD1
CDR3aa: CASSPGVQGVSEQYF; CDR3nt: TGTGCCAGCTCACCCGGCGTACAGGGTGTTAGCGAGCAGTACTTC; len: 15; abundance: .; j_gene: TRBJ2-7; v_gene: TRBV18; d_gene: .
CDR3aa: CATSSSVHEQYF; CDR3nt: TGTGCCACCAGCAGTAGTGTCCACGAGCAGTACTTC; len: 12; abundance: .; j_gene: TRBJ2-7; v_gene: TRBV15; d_gene: .
CDR3aa: CANPVKVYTF; CDR3nt: TGTGCCAACCCCGTGAAGGTCTACACCTTC; len: 10; abundance: .; j_gene: TRBJ1-2; v_gene: TRBV21-1; d_gene: .
CDR3aa: CASGAHSYNEQFF; CDR3nt: TGTGCCAGTGGAGCACACTCCTACAATGAGCAGTTCTTC; len: 13; abundance: once; j_gene: TRBJ2-1; v_gene: TRBV19; d_gene: .
CDR3aa: CASSPLGRTSGNTIYF; CDR3nt: TGTGCCAGCAGTCCCTTAGGGAGGACTTCTGGAAACACCATATATTTT; len: 16; abundance: .; j_gene: TRBJ1-3; v_gene: TRBV7-9; d_gene: .
CDR3aa: CASSLGGGLRGPTGELFF; CDR3nt: TGTGCCAGCAGCTTAGGAGGTGGATTGAGGGGGCCCACCGGGGAGCTGTTTTTT; len: 18; abundance: .; j_gene: TRBJ2-2; v_gene: TRBV7-9; d_gene: TRBD1
CDR3aa: CASSLANRGRPLKTNEQFF; CDR3nt: TGTGCCAGCAGCTTAGCGAATCGTGGGCGCCCCCTTAAAACCAATGAGCAGTTCTTC; len: 19; abundance: .; j_gene: TRBJ2-1; v_gene: TRBV7-6; d_gene: .
CDR3aa: CASSFGPEAFF; CDR3nt: TGTGCCAGCAGCTTTGGTCCCGAAGCTTTCTTT; len: 11; abundance: .; j_gene: TRBJ1-1; v_gene: TRBV7-9; d_gene: .
CDR3aa: CASSVEGDLPANEQYF; CDR3nt: TGTGCCAGCAGCGTAGAAGGGGACCTCCCGGCAAACGAGCAGTACTTC; len: 16; abundance: .; j_gene: TRBJ2-7; v_gene: TRBV9; d_gene: .
CDR3aa: CASSSGIVPYEQYF; CDR3nt: TGTGCCAGCAGCTCGGGGATAGTCCCGTACGAGCAGTACTTC; len: 14; abundance: .; j_gene: TRBJ2-7; v_gene: TRBV7-2; d_gene: .
CDR3aa: CASTVGQMNTEAFF; CDR3nt: TGTGCCAGCACCGTGGGACAGATGAACACTGAAGCTTTCTTT; len: 14; abundance: .; j_gene: TRBJ1-1; v_gene: TRBV4-2; d_gene: TRBD1
CDR3aa: CASSLSPGQEAKNIQYF; CDR3nt: TGTGCCAGCAGTTTATCTCCCGGACAAGAAGCCAAAAACATTCAGTACTTC; len: 17; abundance: .; j_gene: TRBJ2-4; v_gene: TRBV27; d_gene: .
CDR3aa: CASSYSTTDTQYF; CDR3nt: TGTGCCAGCAGTTACTCGACCACAGATACGCAGTATTTT; len: 13; abundance: .; j_gene: TRBJ2-3; v_gene: TRBV6-5; d_gene: .
CDR3aa: CATTGTGVPYNEQFF; CDR3nt: TGTGCCACCACGGGGACAGGGGTTCCCTACAATGAGCAGTTCTTC; len: 15; abundance: .; j_gene: TRBJ2-1; v_gene: TRBV11-2; d_gene: TRBD1